A single sample gave rise to the 21 T cell receptor beta chains below, sequenced in a study of chemoradiotherapy in HPV16-positive cancers (dated 2022 in TCRdb). The library was generated by the immunoSEQ multiplex PCR assay. TCRdb took over this immuneACCESS table, retaining in-frame rearrangements with V and J assigned. Such tables are incomplete; in checked studies, under half of the missing clones stem from an unresolved V gene, and the remainder is unexplained. The sample yields about 66,000 clones; about 90% were counted once. The ten most abundant clones make up 4% to 4.5% of the sample. The material sequenced was blood, taken from a patient who underwent chemoradiotherapy. The receptor source for this set is a human donor with HPV-associated anogenital cancer.

V usage is TRBV5-1 and J usage is TRBJ1-2; D is possibly TRBD1 (5 bases). Trimming took 1 base from V and 4 from J, leaving 14 bases between them. Germline lookup yields CDR1 SGHRS and CDR2 YFSETQ. The CDR3 is 15 amino acids. The CDR3 DNA reads TGCGCCAGCAGCTTGTTGACAGATTCGTCCTATGGCTACACCTTC. Its translation: CASSLLTDSSYGYTF. The full variable domain, completed using reference TRBV5-1 and TRBJ1-2, is KAGVTQTPRYLIKTRGQQVTLSCSPISGHRSVSWYQQTPGQGLQFLFEYFSETQRNKGNFPGRFSGRQFSNSRSEMNVSTLELGDSALYLCASSLLTDSSYGYTFGSGTRLTVV.

The J gene is TRBJ1-1, the V gene TRBV6-4; D not resolved. Germline-derived CDR1 and CDR2 are MRHNA and SNTAGT. The CDR3 extends over 13 amino acids. Trimming took 3 bases from V and 9 from J, leaving 14 bases between them. In DNA, the CDR3 is TGTGCCAGCAGTGAATCGGCACTCGGACAAGCTTTCTTT. It translates to CASSESALGQAFF.

The chain has TRBV4-2 and TRBJ2-6; weak D call: TRBD2 (6 bases). V gave up 0 bases and J gave up 4 bases, with 10 bases separating them. The germline V gene encodes CDR1 LGHNA and CDR2 YNFKEQ. This CDR3 is 16 amino acids long. The CDR3 loop reads CASSQDSGVGANVLTF. CDR3 nucleotide sequence: TGTGCCAGCAGCCAAGATTCGGGGGTCGGGGCCAACGTCCTGACTTTC.

V usage is TRBV5-1 and J usage is TRBJ2-7, with 11 bases lining up with TRBD2. The CDR3 sequence is 17 residues long. Germline V gene data show CDR1 as SGHRS and CDR2 as YFSETQ. Trimming cost V 3 bases and J 7 bases; bases outside gene matches: 15. This CDR3 reads CASSSPLGLAGGGEQYF. CDR3 DNA sequence: TGCGCCAGCAGCTCCCCTCTCGGGCTAGCGGGAGGTGGTGAGCAGTACTTC.

The chain is built from TRBV6-6 and TRBJ1-4; D is perhaps TRBD1 (5 bases). Trimming stripped 2 bases from V and 16 bases from J, with 11 bases between. The germline gives CDR1 MNHNY, CDR2 SVGAGI (reference sequence). This CDR3 region has 11 residues. CDR3 residues: CASSYQGLRFF. In DNA, the CDR3 is TGTGCCAGCAGTTACCAGGGATTGAGGTTTTTT.

The table lists this clone with a count of one. The chain is built from TRBV7-3 and TRBJ2-7; D may be TRBD1 or TRBD2 (5 bases each). The V and J ends lost 0 bases and 6 bases respectively, with 9 bases between them. The CDR3 extends over 13 amino acids. The germline V gene has CDR1 SGHTA and CDR2 FQGTGA. CDR3 region: CASSLTGVGEQYF. DNA of the CDR3: TGTGCCAGCAGCTTAACGGGGGTTGGCGAGCAGTACTTC.

This clone was observed a single time. V gene TRBV19 combines with J gene TRBJ2-7; the match to TRBD1 covers 8 bases. Germline trimming cut 5 bases from V and 0 bases from J; bases unmatched to any gene: 6. The CDR3 loop spans 15 amino acids. Germline lookup yields CDR1 LNHDA and CDR2 SQIVND (reference sequence). CDR3 amino acids: CASSSRQGYSYEQYF. The CDR3 nucleotides are TGTGCCAGTAGTTCACGACAGGGGTACTCCTACGAGCAGTACTTC.

The genes are TRBV6-1 and TRBJ1-2; D remains unclear. Germline V gene lookup returns CDR1 MNHNS and CDR2 SASEGT. V lost 3 bases and J lost 0, with 14 bases in between. CDR3 length: 16 residues. In DNA, the CDR3 is TGTGCCAGCAGTGACTATCGAACGGTTGCTAACTATGGCTACACCTTC. The encoded protein is CASSDYRTVANYGYTF.

The V call is TRBV15, the J call TRBJ1-1; D perhaps matches TRBD1 (5 bases). The CDR3 has 13 residues. The V gene's germline CDR1 is LNHNV and CDR2 YYDKDF (reference sequence). The germline V and J ends were trimmed by 6 bases and 1 base, with 9 bases remaining between them. CDR3 amino acids: CATSWGTNTEAFF. The CDR3 DNA reads TGTGCCACCAGTTGGGGCACGAACACTGAAGCTTTCTTT.

This sequence joins TRBV14 and TRBJ1-1; no clear D gene. The CDR3 is 14 amino acids. V lost 1 base and J lost 4, with 10 bases in between. Germline V lookup: CDR1 SGHDN, CDR2 FVKESK. In DNA form, the CDR3 reads TGTGCCAGCAGCCAAGCACAATCGTTCACTGAAGCTTTCTTT. Residues: CASSQAQSFTEAFF.

The V call is TRBV18, the J call TRBJ2-5; 10 positions match TRBD1. The CDR3 covers 15 residues. CDR1 is KGHSH, CDR2 LQKENI, per germline. V was pared by 1 base and J by 5 bases, with 4 bases of the junction left unmatched. Here the CDR3 reads CASSPRGQGSETQYF. CDR3 nucleotides: TGTGCCAGCTCACCACGGGGACAGGGGTCGGAGACCCAGTACTTC.

This chain joins TRBV19 and TRBJ2-1; 7 bases agree with TRBD2. CDR3 length: 13 amino acids. The trim removed 5 bases at V and 6 bases at J, leaving 4 bases unmatched. Germline V lookup: CDR1 LNHDA, CDR2 SQIVND (reference sequence). The CDR3 here is CASSPAGPNEQFF. CDR3 nucleotide sequence: TGTGCCAGTAGTCCAGCGGGGCCCAATGAGCAGTTCTTC. The whole variable domain, remainder taken from reference TRBV19 and TRBJ2-1, is DGGITQSPKYLFRKEGQNVTLSCEQNLNHDAMYWYRQDPGQGLRLIYYSQIVNDFQKGDIAEGYSVSREKKESFPLTVTSAQKNPTAFYLCASSPAGPNEQFFGPGTRLTVL.

V is TRBV5-6 and J is TRBJ2-2; D call uncertain. This CDR3 has 12 amino acids. Between the trimmed V and J ends, which lost 5 bases and 7 bases, there was a span of 9 bases. In germline, CDR1 is SGHDT, CDR2 YYEEEE. CDR3 sequence: CASSWSSGELFF. CDR3 sequence (DNA): TGTGCCAGCAGTTGGAGTAGCGGGGAGCTGTTTTTT.

The rearrangement uses TRBV12-5 and TRBJ2-7; a weak D match, TRBD2 (6 bases). With 2 bases removed from V and 0 bases from J, the gap between germline ends came to 14 bases. This CDR3 is built from 16 residues. Germline assignment: CDR1 LGHNT and CDR2 FRNRAP. Here the CDR3 reads CASGLPPAGSSYEQYF. The CDR3 region has the DNA TGTGCTAGTGGTTTGCCTCCCGCCGGGAGCTCCTACGAGCAGTACTTC.

The chain couples TRBV6-5 to TRBJ2-7; no clear D. Germline values: CDR1 MNHEY, CDR2 SVGAGI. CDR3 size: 12 residues. V lost 3 bases to trimming and J lost 4 bases, with 7 bases between them. In DNA form, the CDR3 reads TGTGCCAGCAGTTATAAGGGTTACGAGCAGTACTTC. Residues: CASSYKGYEQYF.

The CDR3 DNA reads as TGTGCCAGCGGGATCGGGACTCCCACCGGGGAGCTGTTTTTT. Translated, it gives CASGIGTPTGELFF. The genes are TRBV6-5 and TRBJ2-2; D perhaps matches TRBD2 (6 bases). CDR1 is MNHEY and CDR2 is SVGAGI in the germline V gene. V was clipped by 8 bases and J by 4 bases, with 14 bases between them. The CDR3 has 14 residues.

V is TRBV28 and J is TRBJ2-5; a possible D gene is TRBD1 (5 bases). The last part of the DNA fits TRBJ2-7 better; the J call may be wrong. This CDR3 comprises 13 residues. In germline, CDR1 is MDHEN, CDR2 SYDVKM. CDR3 sequence: CASSLTARYEQYF. CDR3 nucleotides: TGTGCCAGCAGCTTGACAGCCAGATACGAGCAGTACTTC.

This chain links TRBV6-1 with TRBJ2-3; 8 nucleotides match TRBD2. The germline CDR1 and CDR2 sequences are MNHNS and SASEGT. V lost 1 base, J lost 2 bases, and 5 bases stayed unmatched. The CDR3 totals 16 residues. Written as DNA, the CDR3 is TGTGCCAGCAGTGAAGGAACGGGGGGGCACACAGATACGCAGTATTTT. Residues: CASSEGTGGHTDTQYF.

The V call is TRBV2, the J call TRBJ1-2, with 9 bases matching TRBD1. Per germline, CDR1 SNHLY and CDR2 FYNNEI. V shed 6 bases, J shed 1 base, and the junction held 6 bases outside the gene matches. The CDR3 has 15 residues. CDR3 sequence: CASRRQGVGNYGYTF. In DNA, the CDR3 is TGTGCCAGCAGGAGACAGGGGGTCGGTAACTATGGCTACACCTTC.

This chain's CDR3 is CASSQGTEETQYF. Written as DNA, the CDR3 is TGTGCCAGCAGCCAGGGGACAGAAGAGACCCAGTACTTC. This chain connects TRBV11-3 to TRBJ2-5; 7 bases align to TRBD1. CDR1 and CDR2 (germline): SGHNT, YENEEA. V was pared by 5 bases and J by 3 bases, with 3 bases of the junction left unmatched. The CDR3 runs 13 residues.

The chain links TRBV15 to TRBJ2-1; possibly TRBD1 for D (6 bases). Deletions cut 3 bases from V and 6 bases from J, with 15 bases between. Per the germline V gene, CDR1 is LNHNV and CDR2 is YYDKDF (reference sequence). The CDR3 runs 15 residues. CDR3 sequence: CATSSDSTGFNEQFF. The CDR3 DNA is TGTGCCACCAGCAGCGACTCCACAGGGTTCAATGAGCAGTTCTTC.